Listed here are 15 T cell receptor beta chains from one sample, sequenced in a study of T-cell memory formation after mild COVID-19. TCRdb passed the 5' RACE reads through MiXCR, listing each CDR3 protein once. This table has 250,000 to 400,000 distinct CDR3 sequences, 13% to 15% appearing once. Source material: PBMCs or a T cell subset sorted from them (not recorded which). All receptors derive from a man aged 18 to 30 who had mild COVID-19 (a few samples of this study predate the infection). Cell type and time point are not known.

This chain joins TRBV6-6 and TRBJ1-1; D call uncertain. V shed 0 bases and J shed 1 base, with 12 bases lying between them. The CDR3 extends over 16 amino acids. Per the germline V gene, CDR1 is MNHNY and CDR2 is SVGAGI (reference sequence). The CDR3, as DNA: TGTGCCAGCAGTTACTCCCGGGCCAGTAGGAACACTGAAGCTTTCTTT. Amino acid sequence: CASSYSRASRNTEAFF.

The table lists this clonotype with many counts. The rearrangement links TRBV24-1 to TRBJ2-5; the D is unclear. Trimming stripped 3 bases from V and 1 base from J, with 8 bases between. This CDR3 spans 14 amino acids. Germline lookup yields CDR1 KGHDR and CDR2 SFDVKD. Here the CDR3 DNA reads TGTGCCACCAGTGATGTGGCTAGCCAAGAGACCCAGTACTTC. This codes for CATSDVASQETQYF.

This chain uses TRBV7-8 with TRBJ2-3; 7 nucleotides align to TRBD2. Germline V lookup: CDR1 SGHVS, CDR2 FQNEAQ. There are 14 residues in the CDR3. Losses at the gene ends were 3 bases for V and 5 bases for J; bases not matched to a gene: 5. The CDR3, as DNA: TGTGCCAGCAGCTTGGGAGGGCGGGGAGATACGCAGTATTTT. Amino acid sequence: CASSLGGRGDTQYF.

This chain joins TRBV4-1 and TRBJ1-3; 7 positions agree with TRBD1. The V segment lost 4 bases and the J segment 2 bases; nucleotides outside the gene matches: 5. Germline assignment: CDR1 MGHRA and CDR2 YSYEKL. This CDR3 is built from 15 residues. The CDR3 DNA follows: TGCGCCAGCAGCCCCGATACAGGGGCTGGAAACACCATATATTTT. Protein sequence: CASSPDTGAGNTIYF.

The chain is built from TRBV7-9 and TRBJ1-1; the D is unclear. Looked up from germline, CDR1 is SEHNR and CDR2 is FQNEAQ (reference sequence). The V gene lost 5 bases and the J gene lost 8 bases, with 9 bases spanning the gap. The CDR3 runs 11 residues. This CDR3 reads CASSPLREAFF. CDR3 nucleotide sequence: TGTGCCAGCAGCCCCCTTCGGGAAGCTTTCTTT.

This clonotype was detected only a few times. The chain carries TRBV7-2 and TRBJ1-2; weak D call: TRBD1 (5 bases). This CDR3 is 13 amino acids long. V was clipped by 5 bases and J by 4 bases, with 11 bases between them. Germline V gene data show CDR1 as SGHTA and CDR2 as FQGNSA. CDR3 protein: CASSPGPTYGYTF. The CDR3 DNA follows: TGTGCCAGCAGCCCAGGGCCCACCTATGGCTACACCTTC.

This clonotype appeared a few times. This sequence joins TRBV2 and TRBJ2-3; 8 positions match TRBD2. V was clipped by 4 bases and J by 6 bases; unmatched bases: 12. The CDR3 contains 16 residues. The germline V gene encodes CDR1 SNHLY and CDR2 FYNNEI. The CDR3 region is CASSVELAARTDTQYF. The CDR3 nucleotides read TGTGCCAGCAGTGTGGAACTAGCGGCCCGAACGGATACGCAGTATTTT.

The CDR3 DNA sequence: TGTGCCAGCTCTGACAGGGACAATGAGCAGTTCTTC. As protein: CASSDRDNEQFF. The V gene is TRBV18, the J gene TRBJ2-1; TRBD1 agrees at 7 bases. This CDR3 contains 12 residues. The V gene's germline CDR1 is KGHSH and CDR2 LQKENI. With 6 bases clipped from V and 5 bases from J, the junction kept 1 base outside the gene matches.

As regards this clonotype: Sequence at one end of the junction differs from germline and may be a read error. This chain links TRBV7-7 with TRBJ2-3; perhaps TRBD2 as D (5 bases). This CDR3 is built from 17 residues. Germline V CDR1 and CDR2: SSHAT, FNYEAQ (reference sequence). The CDR3 sequence is CASSPTAASGSTDTQYF. DNA for the CDR3: TGTGCTAGCAGTCCCACGGCGGCCTCGGGGAGCACAGATACGCAGTATTTT.

The rearrangement links TRBV20-1 to TRBJ1-1; TRBD1 might be the D (5 bases). V dropped 4 bases and J dropped 4 bases, with 19 bases sitting between them. Germline V gene lookup returns CDR1 DFQATT and CDR2 SNEGSKA (reference sequence). The CDR3 loop spans 15 amino acids. This CDR3 reads CSAKARGLGTTEAFF. In DNA form, the CDR3 reads TGCAGTGCTAAGGCCCGAGGTTTGGGGACCACTGAAGCTTTCTTT.

This clonotype was picked up many times. The chain combines TRBV7-2 with TRBJ2-2; 8 bases are a match to TRBD2. J gave up 7 bases and V 5 bases, and 9 bases lay outside the gene matches. The CDR3 length is 15 residues. Germline V gene data show CDR1 as SGHTA and CDR2 as FQGNSA. The CDR3 reads CASSQSRGGHGELFF. CDR3 nucleotide sequence: TGTGCCAGCAGCCAGTCCCGGGGGGGCCACGGGGAGCTGTTTTTT.

The gene calls are TRBV29-1 and TRBJ2-1; D possibly corresponds to TRBD2 (6 bases). The CDR3 extends over 14 amino acids. V was pared by 0 bases and J by 7 bases, with 13 bases between. The germline gives CDR1 SQVTM, CDR2 ANQGSEA. The CDR3, as DNA: TGCAGCGTTGAAGATCCCGGGAGATTGAATGAGCAGTTCTTC. Translating gives CSVEDPGRLNEQFF.

The rearrangement links TRBV12-3 or TRBV12-4 to TRBJ2-1; D tentatively fits TRBD1 or TRBD2 (6 bases each). Deletions cut 3 bases from V and 5 bases from J, with 14 bases between. This CDR3 is built from 15 residues. The CDR3 sequence: CASSLRGAGNNEQFF. The CDR3 DNA is TGTGCCAGCAGTTTGAGGGGGGCTGGGAACAATGAGCAGTTCTTC.

The chain recombines TRBV13 with TRBJ2-4, with 7 bases that match TRBD1. Trimming at V came to 7 bases and at J to 0 bases, leaving 6 bases not matched to a gene. Per germline, CDR1 PRHDT and CDR2 FYEKMQ (reference sequence). The CDR3 has 15 residues. CDR3 sequence (DNA): TGTGCCAGCAACGGAAGGGGGCGAGCCAAAAACATTCAGTACTTC. This sequence encodes CASNGRGRAKNIQYF.

The rearrangement joins TRBV20-1 to TRBJ1-5; 7 bases match TRBD1. Germline loops: CDR1 DFQATT, CDR2 SNEGSKA (reference sequence). V shed 6 bases, J shed 7 bases, and the junction held 12 bases outside the gene matches. The CDR3 has 14 residues. The CDR3 DNA is TGCAGTGCATGGGCAGGGGGAAGTCGACAGCCCCAGCATTTT. This encodes CSAWAGGSRQPQHF.